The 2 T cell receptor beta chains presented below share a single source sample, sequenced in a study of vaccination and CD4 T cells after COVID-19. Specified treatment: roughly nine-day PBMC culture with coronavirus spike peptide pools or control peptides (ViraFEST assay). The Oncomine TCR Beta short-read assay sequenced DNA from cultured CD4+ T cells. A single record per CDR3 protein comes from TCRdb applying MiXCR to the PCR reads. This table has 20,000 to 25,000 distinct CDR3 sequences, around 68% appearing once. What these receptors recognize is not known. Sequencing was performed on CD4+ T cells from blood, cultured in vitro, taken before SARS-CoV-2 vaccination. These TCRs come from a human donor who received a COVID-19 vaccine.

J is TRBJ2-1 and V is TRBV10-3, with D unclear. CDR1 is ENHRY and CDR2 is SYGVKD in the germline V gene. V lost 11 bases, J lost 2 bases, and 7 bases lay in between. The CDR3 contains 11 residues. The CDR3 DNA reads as TGTGCCGGTGGGGCCTACAATGAGCAGTTCTTC. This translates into CAGGAYNEQFF.

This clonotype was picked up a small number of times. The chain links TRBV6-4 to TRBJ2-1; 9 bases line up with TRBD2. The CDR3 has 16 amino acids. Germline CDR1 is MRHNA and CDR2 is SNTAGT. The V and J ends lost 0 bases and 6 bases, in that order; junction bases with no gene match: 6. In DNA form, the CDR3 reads TGTGCCAGCAGTGACTCGCGGCTAGCGGGGACCAATGAGCAGTTCTTC. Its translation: CASSDSRLAGTNEQFF.